This is a list of T cell receptor beta chains from one sample in a study of blood T cell repertoires in COVID-19. Sequenced by immunoSEQ multiplex PCR; TCRdb stores in-frame clones only, minus some. Of more than 250,000 clones in the sample, nearly 90% were seen once. Sequencing was done on a sample of peripheral blood. The receptor source for this set is a human donor in a cohort sampled during active COVID-19. The CDR3 runs from the conserved cysteine through the conserved F or W. Fields, in order: CDR3 protein, CDR3 DNA, V gene, D gene, J gene, CDR3 length, clone size. The D gene is left open where the match is weak. Size values are once, few and many counts, or a class for expanded clones, and some rows have none.

CDR3aa: CASSGGGEEYTYEQYF
CDR3nt: TGTGCCAGCAGTGGAGGGGGGGAGGAGTACACCTACGAGCAGTACTTC
v_gene: TRBV6-1
d_gene: NA
j_gene: TRBJ2-7
len: 16
abundance: NA

CDR3aa: CASSQETPSESTDTQYF
CDR3nt: TGCGCCAGCAGCCAAGAAACCCCTAGCGAGAGCACAGATACGCAGTATTTT
v_gene: TRBV4-3
d_gene: NA
j_gene: TRBJ2-3
len: 17
abundance: once

CDR3aa: CASSLGGGYNEQFF
CDR3nt: TGTGCCAGCAGTTTGGGCGGGGGATACAATGAGCAGTTCTTC
v_gene: TRBV27
d_gene: TRBD2
j_gene: TRBJ2-1
len: 14
abundance: once

CDR3aa: CASSWTSADSYEQYF
CDR3nt: TGTGCCAGCAGCTGGACTAGCGCCGACTCCTACGAGCAGTACTTC
v_gene: TRBV13
d_gene: TRBD2
j_gene: TRBJ2-7
len: 15
abundance: medium-sized

CDR3aa: CASSQGLTRLQTQYF
CDR3nt: TGCGCCAGCAGCCAAGGCTTGACCAGGTTACAGACCCAGTACTTC
v_gene: TRBV4-1
d_gene: NA
j_gene: TRBJ2-5
len: 15
abundance: NA

CDR3aa: CASRWEGAAYEQYF
CDR3nt: TGTGCCAGTAGATGGGAGGGAGCCGCCTACGAGCAGTACTTC
v_gene: TRBV28
d_gene: TRBD2
j_gene: TRBJ2-7
len: 14
abundance: NA

CDR3aa: CASSLAPRGLGETQYF
CDR3nt: TGTGCCAGCAGCTTAGCCCCCAGGGGGTTGGGAGAGACCCAGTACTTC
v_gene: TRBV7-2
d_gene: TRBD1
j_gene: TRBJ2-5
len: 16
abundance: NA

CDR3aa: CASSLRQTPNLNYGYTF
CDR3nt: TGTGCCAGCAGTCTTCGACAGACACCCAACCTAAACTATGGCTACACCTTC
v_gene: TRBV27
d_gene: NA
j_gene: TRBJ1-2
len: 17
abundance: NA

CDR3aa: CASSKEGGSPDEQYF
CDR3nt: TGTGCCAGCAGCAAAGAAGGGGGATCCCCCGACGAGCAGTACTTC
v_gene: TRBV21-1
d_gene: NA
j_gene: TRBJ2-7
len: 15
abundance: NA

CDR3aa: CASSEIIGLDTQYF
CDR3nt: TGTGCCAGCAGTGAAATTATCGGGTTAGATACGCAGTATTTT
v_gene: TRBV6-1
d_gene: NA
j_gene: TRBJ2-3
len: 14
abundance: NA

CDR3aa: CASSSPGWSYEQYF
CDR3nt: TGTGCCAGCAGCTCCCCAGGGTGGTCCTACGAGCAGTACTTC
v_gene: TRBV7-2
d_gene: NA
j_gene: TRBJ2-7
len: 14
abundance: NA

CDR3aa: CATQDREFNEQFF
CDR3nt: TGTGCCACCCAGGACAGGGAGTTCAATGAGCAGTTCTTC
v_gene: TRBV25-1
d_gene: TRBD1
j_gene: TRBJ2-1
len: 13
abundance: NA

CDR3aa: CASSPAFWTDYEQYF
CDR3nt: TGTGCCAGCAGTCCGGCCTTCTGGACAGACTACGAGCAGTACTTC
v_gene: TRBV27
d_gene: NA
j_gene: TRBJ2-7
len: 15
abundance: NA

CDR3aa: CASSSPRQGFEAFF
CDR3nt: TGTGCCAGCAGCTCCCCCCGGCAGGGGTTTGAAGCTTTCTTT
v_gene: TRBV11-2
d_gene: NA
j_gene: TRBJ1-1
len: 14
abundance: few

CDR3aa: CASSLAYTGQGYTF
CDR3nt: TGCGCCAGCAGCTTGGCTTACACAGGGCAAGGCTACACCTTC
v_gene: TRBV5-1
d_gene: NA
j_gene: TRBJ1-2
len: 14
abundance: few

CDR3aa: CAWGPGTATDTQYF
CDR3nt: TGTGCCTGGGGCCCGGGGACAGCCACAGATACGCAGTATTTT
v_gene: TRBV30
d_gene: TRBD1
j_gene: TRBJ2-3
len: 14
abundance: NA

CDR3aa: CASSLRGWTATNQPQHF
CDR3nt: TGTGCCAGCAGCTTGAGGGGGTGGACAGCTACCAATCAGCCCCAGCATTTT
v_gene: TRBV5-6
d_gene: NA
j_gene: TRBJ1-5
len: 17
abundance: once

CDR3aa: CASSEVPGSATEAFF
CDR3nt: TGTGCCAGCAGTGAAGTGCCCGGGTCCGCCACTGAAGCTTTCTTT
v_gene: TRBV6-1
d_gene: NA
j_gene: TRBJ1-1
len: 15
abundance: NA

CDR3aa: CASSEQGVETGELFF
CDR3nt: TGTGCCAGCAGTGAACAGGGGGTGGAGACCGGGGAGCTGTTTTTT
v_gene: TRBV2
d_gene: TRBD1
j_gene: TRBJ2-2
len: 15
abundance: NA

CDR3aa: CASHSGQAYNSPLHF
CDR3nt: TGTGCCAGCCACTCGGGACAGGCCTATAATTCACCCCTCCACTTT
v_gene: TRBV2
d_gene: TRBD1
j_gene: TRBJ1-6
len: 15
abundance: NA

CDR3aa: CASSLVAGFTDTQYF
CDR3nt: TGTGCCAGCAGCTTAGTAGCGGGGTTCACAGATACGCAGTATTTT
v_gene: TRBV7-9
d_gene: TRBD2
j_gene: TRBJ2-3
len: 15
abundance: NA

CDR3aa: CASSLQRYSNQPQHF
CDR3nt: TGTGCCAGCAGTTTACAGCGATATAGCAATCAGCCCCAGCATTTT
v_gene: TRBV28
d_gene: NA
j_gene: TRBJ1-5
len: 15
abundance: once

CDR3aa: CASAGGTYEQYF
CDR3nt: TGTGCCAGCGCCGGGGGAACCTACGAGCAGTACTTC
v_gene: TRBV6-6
d_gene: NA
j_gene: TRBJ2-7
len: 12
abundance: NA

CDR3aa: CASSPLTPRVASGNTIYF
CDR3nt: TGTGCCAGCTCACCACTTACACCACGGGTGGCCTCTGGAAACACCATATATTTT
v_gene: TRBV18
d_gene: NA
j_gene: TRBJ1-3
len: 18
abundance: NA

CDR3aa: CASSPKYEIYEQYF
CDR3nt: TGTGCCAGCTCACCGAAATATGAGATTTACGAGCAGTACTTC
v_gene: TRBV28
d_gene: NA
j_gene: TRBJ2-7
len: 14
abundance: NA

CDR3aa: CASSLRGYTF
CDR3nt: TGTGCCAGCAGCCTCAGAGGCTACACCTTC
v_gene: TRBV2
d_gene: NA
j_gene: TRBJ1-2
len: 10
abundance: NA

CDR3aa: CASSETREFGNTIYF
CDR3nt: TGTGCCAGCAGCGAGACTAGGGAGTTTGGAAACACCATATATTTT
v_gene: TRBV9
d_gene: NA
j_gene: TRBJ1-3
len: 15
abundance: once

CDR3aa: CASSTGQGPYGYTF
CDR3nt: TGTGCCAGCTCCACGGGACAGGGACCCTATGGCTACACCTTC
v_gene: TRBV28
d_gene: TRBD1
j_gene: TRBJ1-2
len: 14
abundance: NA

CDR3aa: CASSIGGGNEQFF
CDR3nt: TGTGCCAGTAGTATAGGGGGAGGCAATGAGCAGTTCTTC
v_gene: TRBV19
d_gene: NA
j_gene: TRBJ2-1
len: 13
abundance: NA

CDR3aa: CASSPGRGRAYEQYF
CDR3nt: TGTGCCAGCAGCCCAGGGCGGGGGAGGGCCTACGAGCAGTACTTC
v_gene: TRBV4-2
d_gene: TRBD2
j_gene: TRBJ2-7
len: 15
abundance: NA

CDR3aa: CASSLERSYNSPLHF
CDR3nt: TGTGCCAGCAGCTTGGAGCGCTCCTATAATTCACCCCTCCACTTT
v_gene: TRBV5-4
d_gene: NA
j_gene: TRBJ1-6
len: 15
abundance: NA

CDR3aa: CASSFWTSLQETQYF
CDR3nt: TGTGCCAGCAGCTTTTGGACTAGCCTACAAGAGACCCAGTACTTC
v_gene: TRBV5-4
d_gene: TRBD2
j_gene: TRBJ2-5
len: 15
abundance: NA

CDR3aa: CASSLQGPTLAEAFF
CDR3nt: TGTGCCAGCAGCTTGCAGGGGCCTACCTTGGCTGAAGCTTTCTTT
v_gene: TRBV5-4
d_gene: NA
j_gene: TRBJ1-1
len: 15
abundance: once

CDR3aa: CASSLRDRNNEKLFF
CDR3nt: TGTGCCAGCAGCTTGAGGGACAGGAATAATGAAAAACTGTTTTTT
v_gene: TRBV7-9
d_gene: TRBD1
j_gene: TRBJ1-4
len: 15
abundance: once

CDR3aa: CASSLAGLAVYEQYF
CDR3nt: TGCGCCAGCAGCTTGGCGGGACTAGCAGTGTACGAGCAGTACTTC
v_gene: TRBV5-1
d_gene: TRBD2
j_gene: TRBJ2-7
len: 15
abundance: NA

CDR3aa: CASSPGTGNSPLHF
CDR3nt: TGTGCCAGCTCACCCGGGACAGGGAATTCACCCCTCCACTTT
v_gene: TRBV18
d_gene: TRBD1
j_gene: TRBJ1-6
len: 14
abundance: NA

CDR3aa: CASSLGGASGYTF
CDR3nt: TGTGCCAGCAGTTTAGGGGGGGCGAGTGGCTACACCTTC
v_gene: TRBV27
d_gene: NA
j_gene: TRBJ1-2
len: 13
abundance: NA

CDR3aa: CASSMTRPARAYEQYF
CDR3nt: TGTGCCAGTAGTATGACTCGTCCGGCGAGGGCCTACGAGCAGTACTTC
v_gene: TRBV19
d_gene: NA
j_gene: TRBJ2-7
len: 16
abundance: NA

CDR3aa: CASSSYRGNTIYF
CDR3nt: TGTGCCAGCAGTTCCTACAGGGGAAACACCATATATTTT
v_gene: TRBV27
d_gene: NA
j_gene: TRBJ1-3
len: 13
abundance: NA

CDR3aa: CASSQDLAGYGYTF
CDR3nt: TGCGCCAGCAGCCAAGATCTGGCAGGGTATGGCTACACCTTC
v_gene: TRBV4-3
d_gene: NA
j_gene: TRBJ1-2
len: 14
abundance: NA

CDR3aa: CASSFQEVAEAFF
CDR3nt: TGTGCCAGTAGTTTCCAGGAGGTAGCTGAAGCTTTCTTT
v_gene: TRBV19
d_gene: NA
j_gene: TRBJ1-1
len: 13
abundance: NA

CDR3aa: CASSPESTSNYGYTF
CDR3nt: TGTGCCAGCAGCCCGGAGTCGACCTCTAACTATGGCTACACCTTC
v_gene: TRBV7-2
d_gene: NA
j_gene: TRBJ1-2
len: 15
abundance: NA

CDR3aa: CASSLQSNQPQHF
CDR3nt: TGTGCCAGCAGCTTACAGAGCAATCAGCCCCAGCATTTT
v_gene: TRBV7-2
d_gene: NA
j_gene: TRBJ1-5
len: 13
abundance: NA

CDR3aa: CASKLAGEGDTQYF
CDR3nt: TGCGCCAGCAAACTAGCGGGAGAGGGTGATACGCAGTATTTT
v_gene: TRBV5-1
d_gene: TRBD2
j_gene: TRBJ2-3
len: 14
abundance: NA

CDR3aa: CASSELAGEWQFF
CDR3nt: TGTGCCAGTAGTGAACTAGCGGGAGAATGGCAGTTCTTC
v_gene: TRBV19
d_gene: TRBD2
j_gene: TRBJ2-1
len: 13
abundance: NA

CDR3aa: CASSVDGSHTEAFF
CDR3nt: TGTGCCAGCAGCGTAGACGGGTCACACACTGAAGCTTTCTTT
v_gene: TRBV9
d_gene: NA
j_gene: TRBJ1-1
len: 14
abundance: NA

CDR3aa: CASSLRLEGEQYF
CDR3nt: TGCGCCAGCAGCTTGAGACTAGAGGGCGAGCAGTACTTC
v_gene: TRBV5-1
d_gene: NA
j_gene: TRBJ2-7
len: 13
abundance: NA

CDR3aa: CASSVRTGIGQPQHF
CDR3nt: TGTGCCAGTAGTGTTCGGACAGGGATCGGGCAGCCCCAGCATTTT
v_gene: TRBV19
d_gene: TRBD1
j_gene: TRBJ1-5
len: 15
abundance: NA

CDR3aa: CASSYSAGEDNQPQHF
CDR3nt: TGTGCCAGCAGTTATAGCGCAGGCGAGGACAATCAGCCCCAGCATTTT
v_gene: TRBV27
d_gene: NA
j_gene: TRBJ1-5
len: 16
abundance: once

CDR3aa: CASSPMGQGFYGYTF
CDR3nt: TGTGCCAGCAGCCCCATGGGACAGGGTTTCTATGGCTACACCTTC
v_gene: TRBV7-6
d_gene: TRBD1
j_gene: TRBJ1-2
len: 15
abundance: NA

CDR3aa: CASSPLGDTGELFF
CDR3nt: TGTGCCAGCTCACCCTTAGGGGACACCGGGGAGCTGTTTTTT
v_gene: TRBV18
d_gene: NA
j_gene: TRBJ2-2
len: 14
abundance: NA

CDR3aa: CASSSETPPYEQYF
CDR3nt: TGTGCCAGCAGCTCAGAGACTCCTCCCTACGAGCAGTACTTC
v_gene: TRBV9
d_gene: NA
j_gene: TRBJ2-7
len: 14
abundance: NA

CDR3aa: CASSYPLVASGRETQYF
CDR3nt: TGTGCCAGCAGTTACCCCCTTGTTGCTAGCGGGAGGGAGACCCAGTACTTC
v_gene: TRBV6-2/TRBV6-3
d_gene: TRBD2
j_gene: TRBJ2-5
len: 17
abundance: NA